Listed below are T cell receptor beta chains from one sample, sequenced in a study of Ad26.COV2.S vaccination and SARS-CoV-2 variants. Sequencing used immunoSEQ multiplex PCR; TCRdb keeps in-frame clones, though not all of them. There are just under 250,000 clones in the sample; roughly 90% occur only once, and around 11% lies in the top ten. The sample in question was peripheral blood, obtained in a trial of Ad26.COV2.S vaccine versus placebo. The receptors originated from a person aged 18-65 years who received the Ad26.COV2.S COVID-19 vaccine or a placebo. CDR3s leave out the opening cysteine and the closing phenylalanine or tryptophan. A clone size is listed for some rows: how often the clone was seen (once, few, many), or a class if it is expanded.

V gene: TRBV28; clone size: -; J gene: TRBJ2-2; CDR3 length: 14; CDR3 protein: ASSLTGLQNTGELF
V gene: TRBV7-2; clone size: -; J gene: TRBJ2-5; CDR3 length: 11; CDR3 protein: ASSFRWVETQY
V gene: TRBV2; clone size: -; J gene: TRBJ1-2; CDR3 length: 15; CDR3 protein: ASSSIQSGGFDYGYT
V gene: TRBV29-1; clone size: -; J gene: TRBJ2-1; CDR3 length: 13; CDR3 protein: SVEAGQPPGNEQF
V gene: TRBV6-5; clone size: -; J gene: TRBJ2-7; CDR3 length: 12; CDR3 protein: ASSTGPWGYEQY
V gene: TRBV5-6; clone size: -; J gene: TRBJ1-1; CDR3 length: 11; CDR3 protein: ASTWEPNTEAF
V gene: TRBV6-5; clone size: -; J gene: TRBJ1-3; CDR3 length: 12; CDR3 protein: VSRGISSGNTIY
V gene: TRBV19; clone size: once; J gene: TRBJ1-1; CDR3 length: 13; CDR3 protein: ASSISGNRNTEAF
V gene: TRBV6-5; clone size: -; J gene: TRBJ2-5; CDR3 length: 13; CDR3 protein: ASRRRQGYGETQY
V gene: TRBV6-1; clone size: once; J gene: TRBJ1-3; CDR3 length: 12; CDR3 protein: ASSEKPSGNTIY
V gene: TRBV6-1; clone size: -; J gene: TRBJ2-5; CDR3 length: 13; CDR3 protein: ASSEAGGGQETQY
V gene: TRBV7-2; clone size: -; J gene: TRBJ2-2; CDR3 length: 12; CDR3 protein: ASRAGPVTGELF
V gene: TRBV30; clone size: -; J gene: TRBJ1-1; CDR3 length: 13; CDR3 protein: ASPGGDRGTTEAF
V gene: TRBV3-1/TRBV3-2; clone size: few; J gene: TRBJ1-5; CDR3 length: 11; CDR3 protein: ASSQDRGTAQH